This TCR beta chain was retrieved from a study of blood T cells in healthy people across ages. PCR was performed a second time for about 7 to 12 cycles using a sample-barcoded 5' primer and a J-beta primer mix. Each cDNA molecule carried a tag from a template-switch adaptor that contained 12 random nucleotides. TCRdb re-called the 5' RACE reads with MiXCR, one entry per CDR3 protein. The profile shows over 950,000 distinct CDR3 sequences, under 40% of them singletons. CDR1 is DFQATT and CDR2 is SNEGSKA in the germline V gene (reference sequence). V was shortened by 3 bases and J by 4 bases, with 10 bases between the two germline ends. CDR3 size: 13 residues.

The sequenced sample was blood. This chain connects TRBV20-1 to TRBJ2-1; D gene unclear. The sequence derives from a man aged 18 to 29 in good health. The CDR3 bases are TGCAGTGCTAGCCCAACGGTGTACAATGAGCAGTTCTTC. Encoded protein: CSASPTVYNEQFF.